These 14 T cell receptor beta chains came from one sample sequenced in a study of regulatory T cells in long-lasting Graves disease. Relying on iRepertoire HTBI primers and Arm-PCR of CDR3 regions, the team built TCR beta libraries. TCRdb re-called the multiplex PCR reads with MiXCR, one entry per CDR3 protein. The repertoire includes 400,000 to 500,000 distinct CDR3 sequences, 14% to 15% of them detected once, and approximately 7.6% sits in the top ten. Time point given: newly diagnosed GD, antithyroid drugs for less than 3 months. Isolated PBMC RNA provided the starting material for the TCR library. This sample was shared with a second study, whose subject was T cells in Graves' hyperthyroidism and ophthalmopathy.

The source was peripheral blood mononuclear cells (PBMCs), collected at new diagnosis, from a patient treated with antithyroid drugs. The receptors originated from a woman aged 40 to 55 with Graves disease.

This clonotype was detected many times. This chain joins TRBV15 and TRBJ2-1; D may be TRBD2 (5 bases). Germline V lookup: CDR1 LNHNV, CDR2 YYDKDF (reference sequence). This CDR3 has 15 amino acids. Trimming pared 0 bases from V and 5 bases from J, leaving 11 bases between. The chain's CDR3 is CATSRDWSGNNEQFF. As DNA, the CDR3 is TGTGCCACCAGCAGAGATTGGAGCGGCAACAATGAGCAGTTCTTC.

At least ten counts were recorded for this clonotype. CDR3 in amino acids: CASRRPNTEAFF. CDR3 sequence (DNA): TGTGCCAGCAGGCGGCCTAACACTGAAGCTTTCTTT. The chain joins TRBV27 to TRBJ1-1; D remains unclear. The CDR3 loop spans 12 amino acids. Germline loops: CDR1 MNHEY, CDR2 SMNVEV (reference sequence). Trimming took off 6 bases at V and 2 bases at J, with 7 bases between the two ends.

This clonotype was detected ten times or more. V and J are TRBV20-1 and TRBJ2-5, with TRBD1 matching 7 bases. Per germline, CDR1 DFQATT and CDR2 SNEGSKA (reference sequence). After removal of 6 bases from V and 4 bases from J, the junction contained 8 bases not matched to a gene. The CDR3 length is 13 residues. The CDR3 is CSAQTGRPETQYF. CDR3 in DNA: TGCAGTGCCCAGACAGGGCGACCAGAGACCCAGTACTTC.

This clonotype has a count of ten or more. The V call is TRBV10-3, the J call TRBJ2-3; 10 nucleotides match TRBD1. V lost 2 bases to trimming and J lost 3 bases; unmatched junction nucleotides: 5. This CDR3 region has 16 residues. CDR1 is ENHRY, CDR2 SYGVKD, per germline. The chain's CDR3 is CAISETGTGETDTQYF. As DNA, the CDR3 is TGTGCCATCAGTGAGACCGGGACAGGGGAAACAGATACGCAGTATTTT.

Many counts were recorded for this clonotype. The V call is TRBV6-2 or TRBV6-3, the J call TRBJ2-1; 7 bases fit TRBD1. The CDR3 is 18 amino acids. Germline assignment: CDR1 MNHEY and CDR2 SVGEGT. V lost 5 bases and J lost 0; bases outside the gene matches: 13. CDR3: CASSKSDRVGSSYNEQFF. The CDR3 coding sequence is TGTGCCAGCAGTAAGTCAGACAGGGTGGGAAGCTCCTACAATGAGCAGTTCTTC.

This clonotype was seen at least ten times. CDR3 loop: CASSGRDRASGELFF. The CDR3 region has the DNA TGTGCCAGCAGCGGACGGGACAGGGCATCCGGGGAGCTGTTTTTT. The chain is built from TRBV28 and TRBJ2-2; TRBD1 aligns across 9 bases. Germline lookup yields CDR1 MDHEN and CDR2 SYDVKM. The CDR3 consists of 15 residues. Trimming took 6 bases from V and 6 from J; bases not matched to a gene: 8.

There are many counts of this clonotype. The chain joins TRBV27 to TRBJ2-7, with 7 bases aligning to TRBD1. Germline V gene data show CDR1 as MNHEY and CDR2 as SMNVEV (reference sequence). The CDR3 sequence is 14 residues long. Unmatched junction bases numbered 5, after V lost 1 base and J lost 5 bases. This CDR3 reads CASSLYPGGDEQYF. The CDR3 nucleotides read TGTGCCAGCAGTTTATACCCAGGGGGTGACGAGCAGTACTTC.

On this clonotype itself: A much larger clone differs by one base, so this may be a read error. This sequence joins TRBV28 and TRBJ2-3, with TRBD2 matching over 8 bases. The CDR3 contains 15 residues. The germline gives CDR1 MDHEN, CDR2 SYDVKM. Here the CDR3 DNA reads TGTGCCAACAGTCCAACTAGCGGAGGGTCAGATACGCAGTATTTT. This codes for CANSPTSGGSDTQYF.

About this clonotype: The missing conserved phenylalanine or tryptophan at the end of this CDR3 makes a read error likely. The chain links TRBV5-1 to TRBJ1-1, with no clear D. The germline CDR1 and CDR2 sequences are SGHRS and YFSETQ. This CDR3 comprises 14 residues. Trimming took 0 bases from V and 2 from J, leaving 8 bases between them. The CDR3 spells CASSLARGNTEAFL. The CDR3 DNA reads TGCGCCAGCAGCTTGGCTCGGGGAAACACTGAAGCTTTCCTT.

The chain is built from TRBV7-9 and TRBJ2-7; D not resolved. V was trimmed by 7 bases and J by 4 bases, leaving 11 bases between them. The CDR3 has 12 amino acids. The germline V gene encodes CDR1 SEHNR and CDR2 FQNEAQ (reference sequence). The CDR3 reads CASNSEGYEQYF. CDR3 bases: TGTGCCAGCAACTCGGAAGGTTACGAGCAGTACTTC.

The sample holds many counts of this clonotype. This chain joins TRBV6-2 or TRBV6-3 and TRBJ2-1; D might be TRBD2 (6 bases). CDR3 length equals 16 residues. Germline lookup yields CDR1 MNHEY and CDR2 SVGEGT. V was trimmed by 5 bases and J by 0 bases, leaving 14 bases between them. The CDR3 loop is CASSPLSGVSYNEQFF. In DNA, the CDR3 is TGTGCCAGCAGTCCCCTCTCGGGAGTCTCCTACAATGAGCAGTTCTTC.

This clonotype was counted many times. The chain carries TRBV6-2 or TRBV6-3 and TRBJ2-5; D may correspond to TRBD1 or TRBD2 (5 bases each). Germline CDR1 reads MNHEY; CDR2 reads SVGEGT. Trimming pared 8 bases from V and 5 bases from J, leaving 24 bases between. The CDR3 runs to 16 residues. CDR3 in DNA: TGTGCCAGCGGGGACGGGCAAGCGGTAGAGGCGGAGACCCAGTACTTC. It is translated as CASGDGQAVEAETQYF.

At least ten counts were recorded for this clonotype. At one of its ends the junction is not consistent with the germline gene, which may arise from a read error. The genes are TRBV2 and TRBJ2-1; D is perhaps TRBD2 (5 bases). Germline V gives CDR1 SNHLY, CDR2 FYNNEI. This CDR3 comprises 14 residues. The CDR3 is CASSEGGSYNEQFF. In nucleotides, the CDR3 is TGTGCCAGCAGCGAAGGAGGATCCTACAATGAGCAGTTCTTC.

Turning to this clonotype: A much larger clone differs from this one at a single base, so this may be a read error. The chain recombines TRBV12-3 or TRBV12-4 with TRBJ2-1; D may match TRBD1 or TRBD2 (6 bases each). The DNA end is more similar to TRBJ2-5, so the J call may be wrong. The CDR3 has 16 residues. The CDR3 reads CASSLSLKGGAGTQYF. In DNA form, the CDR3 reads TGTGCCAGCAGTTTATCTCTCAAGGGGGGCGCGGGGACCCAGTACTTC.